The rows below give T cell receptor beta chains drawn from one sample of a study of blood T cell repertoires in COVID-19. Some clones are missing from TCRdb's copy, which holds only in-frame ones; the method was immunoSEQ multiplex PCR. The sample yields about 270,000 clones, about 88% seen once. The specimen sequenced was PBMCs or T cells enriched from blood (not recorded which). Receptors were obtained from a woman between 50 and 59 years old who had recovered from COVID-19. Each CDR3 is given with its conserved first and last residue. A D gene is named only where the DNA matches it firmly. Where a row states a size, it is once, few, many or the class of an expanded clone; other rows omit it.

abundance: .; j_gene: TRBJ2-7; d_gene: .; v_gene: TRBV19; CDR3nt: TGTGCCAGTAGTGGACAACTGACCTACGAGCAGTACTTC; CDR3aa: CASSGQLTYEQYF
abundance: once; j_gene: TRBJ1-1; d_gene: .; v_gene: TRBV4-3; CDR3nt: TGCGCCAGCAGCCAAGAGGGGCGTGGGAACACTGAAGCTTTCTTT; CDR3aa: CASSQEGRGNTEAFF
abundance: .; j_gene: TRBJ1-2; d_gene: .; v_gene: TRBV7-2; CDR3nt: TGTGCCAGCAGCTCCCAGGGGTGGGATGGCTACACCTTC; CDR3aa: CASSSQGWDGYTF
abundance: .; j_gene: TRBJ2-5; d_gene: .; v_gene: TRBV19; CDR3nt: TGTGCCAGTAGTATGCACAGGGGGGGGGAGACCCAGTACTTC; CDR3aa: CASSMHRGGETQYF
abundance: once; j_gene: TRBJ2-7; d_gene: .; v_gene: TRBV6-2/TRBV6-3; CDR3nt: TGTGCCAGCAGTATCGGACGTAACAGGCCCTACGAGCAGTACTTC; CDR3aa: CASSIGRNRPYEQYF
abundance: once; j_gene: TRBJ2-3; d_gene: .; v_gene: TRBV4-1; CDR3nt: TGCGCCAGCAGCCATCCACAGGGAAGGGAGTTCACAGATACGCAGTATTTT; CDR3aa: CASSHPQGREFTDTQYF
abundance: .; j_gene: TRBJ2-1; d_gene: TRBD2; v_gene: TRBV15; CDR3nt: TGTGCCACCAGCACTCGTCTAGCGGGACTTTACAATGAGCAGTTCTTC; CDR3aa: CATSTRLAGLYNEQFF
abundance: .; j_gene: TRBJ1-1; d_gene: TRBD1; v_gene: TRBV10-2; CDR3nt: TGCGCCAGCAGAACAGGGGCGAACACTGAAGCTTTCTTT; CDR3aa: CASRTGANTEAFF
abundance: .; j_gene: TRBJ1-1; d_gene: .; v_gene: TRBV6-1; CDR3nt: TGTGCCAGCAGTGAAAGAGCGACAGCTGGGTTGTACACTGAAGCTTTCTTT; CDR3aa: CASSERATAGLYTEAFF
abundance: .; j_gene: TRBJ1-1; d_gene: .; v_gene: TRBV24-1; CDR3nt: TGTGCCACCAGTGACCTGGGACCGGGGGGGGCTTTCTTT; CDR3aa: CATSDLGPGGAFF
abundance: few; j_gene: TRBJ1-2; d_gene: TRBD1; v_gene: TRBV7-6; CDR3nt: TGTGCCAGCAGCAACGACAGGGGCGATCTTGGCTACACCTTC; CDR3aa: CASSNDRGDLGYTF
abundance: .; j_gene: TRBJ2-3; d_gene: .; v_gene: TRBV5-8; CDR3nt: TGTGCCAGCAGCTTGGTACAGGGCGGATCTCGCACAGATACGCAGTATTTT; CDR3aa: CASSLVQGGSRTDTQYF
abundance: .; j_gene: TRBJ1-1; d_gene: TRBD1; v_gene: TRBV6-5; CDR3nt: TGTGCCAGCAGAGGGGGACAGGCCCTCCCTGAAGCTTTCTTT; CDR3aa: CASRGGQALPEAFF
abundance: .; j_gene: TRBJ1-6; d_gene: .; v_gene: TRBV28; CDR3nt: TGTGCCAGCAGTCCCAAACAGGGTACTCATTCACCCCTCCACTTT; CDR3aa: CASSPKQGTHSPLHF
abundance: .; j_gene: TRBJ2-2; d_gene: .; v_gene: TRBV21-1; CDR3nt: TGTGCCAGCAGCAACTCGCGGAGGGGAGACACCGGGGAGCTGTTTTTT; CDR3aa: CASSNSRRGDTGELFF
abundance: .; j_gene: TRBJ2-1; d_gene: .; v_gene: TRBV28; CDR3nt: TGTGCCAGCAGTTCTTATAATGAGCAGTTCTTC; CDR3aa: CASSSYNEQFF
abundance: .; j_gene: TRBJ1-2; d_gene: .; v_gene: TRBV15; CDR3nt: TGTGCCACCAGCAGAGCCGGGTCCTATGGCTACACCTTC; CDR3aa: CATSRAGSYGYTF
abundance: .; j_gene: TRBJ2-5; d_gene: .; v_gene: TRBV4-3; CDR3nt: TGCGCCAGCAGCCAAGATCTTCAAGAGACCCAGTACTTC; CDR3aa: CASSQDLQETQYF
abundance: .; j_gene: TRBJ2-1; d_gene: TRBD2; v_gene: TRBV7-3; CDR3nt: TGTGCCAGCAGCTTCCCTTCGGGTGGTTTAGCGGGAGGGCCGGGATACAATGAGCAGTTCTTC; CDR3aa: CASSFPSGGLAGGPGYNEQFF
abundance: .; j_gene: TRBJ2-1; d_gene: .; v_gene: TRBV28; CDR3nt: TGTGCCAGCAGCACCCTCTACGTGGGACTTGAGCAGTTCTTC; CDR3aa: CASSTLYVGLEQFF
abundance: .; j_gene: TRBJ2-3; d_gene: TRBD2; v_gene: TRBV27; CDR3nt: TGTGCCAGCAGTTTACTCGGACTAGCGGGAGCTGATACGCAGTATTTT; CDR3aa: CASSLLGLAGADTQYF
abundance: few; j_gene: TRBJ1-2; d_gene: .; v_gene: TRBV7-2; CDR3nt: TGTGCCAGCAGCTTTGCGCTATCCTATGGCTACACCTTC; CDR3aa: CASSFALSYGYTF
abundance: .; j_gene: TRBJ1-4; d_gene: .; v_gene: TRBV28; CDR3nt: TGTGCCAGCAGTCCGGGACACATACTAAGGAAACTGTTTTTT; CDR3aa: CASSPGHILRKLFF
abundance: .; j_gene: TRBJ2-7; d_gene: TRBD1; v_gene: TRBV6-5; CDR3nt: TGTGCCAGCAGCCAGAGACAGGGGGCCTACGAGCAGTACTTC; CDR3aa: CASSQRQGAYEQYF
abundance: .; j_gene: TRBJ2-1; d_gene: TRBD2; v_gene: TRBV18; CDR3nt: TGTGCCAGCTCCGGGGGGGACTCGACGGAGCAGTTCTTC; CDR3aa: CASSGGDSTEQFF
abundance: .; j_gene: TRBJ1-1; d_gene: .; v_gene: TRBV5-1; CDR3nt: TGCGCCAGCAGCTTCGGTTGGCGACAGATGAACACTGAAGCTTTCTTT; CDR3aa: CASSFGWRQMNTEAFF
abundance: .; j_gene: TRBJ1-5; d_gene: .; v_gene: TRBV27; CDR3nt: TGTGCCACTCGGACAGGCAATCAGCCCCAGCATTTT; CDR3aa: CATRTGNQPQHF
abundance: .; j_gene: TRBJ1-2; d_gene: TRBD1; v_gene: TRBV10-3; CDR3nt: TGTGCCATACGGACAGGAGGGGTGATCGGCTACACCTTC; CDR3aa: CAIRTGGVIGYTF
abundance: once; j_gene: TRBJ1-1; d_gene: TRBD1; v_gene: TRBV2; CDR3nt: TGTGCCAGCAACCGACAGGGTCCCAGGGTTGGACGAACGGAAGCTTTCTTT; CDR3aa: CASNRQGPRVGRTEAFF
abundance: .; j_gene: TRBJ2-5; d_gene: .; v_gene: TRBV18; CDR3nt: TGTGCCAGCTCACACGAGGCTGCCGAAGAGACCCAGTACTTC; CDR3aa: CASSHEAAEETQYF
abundance: .; j_gene: TRBJ1-5; d_gene: .; v_gene: TRBV3-1/TRBV3-2; CDR3nt: TGTGCCAGCAGCCAAGGAACGGGGAGCAATCAGCCCCAGCATTTT; CDR3aa: CASSQGTGSNQPQHF
abundance: .; j_gene: TRBJ2-3; d_gene: TRBD1; v_gene: TRBV15; CDR3nt: TGTGCCACCAGCAGGGACAGGGGTTTCGCAGATACGCAGTATTTT; CDR3aa: CATSRDRGFADTQYF
abundance: .; j_gene: TRBJ1-4; d_gene: TRBD1; v_gene: TRBV4-1; CDR3nt: TGCGCCAGCAGCCAAGAATGGGACAGGGCTGAAAAACTGTTTTTT; CDR3aa: CASSQEWDRAEKLFF
abundance: .; j_gene: TRBJ1-5; d_gene: .; v_gene: TRBV5-6; CDR3nt: TGTGCCAGCAGCGTTCGGGCAGGAGGGCAGCCCCAGCATTTT; CDR3aa: CASSVRAGGQPQHF
abundance: .; j_gene: TRBJ2-7; d_gene: .; v_gene: TRBV11-3; CDR3nt: TGTGCCAGCAGCAGAAGGGGATCAATCGGCCACGAGCAGTACTTC; CDR3aa: CASSRRGSIGHEQYF
abundance: .; j_gene: TRBJ1-3; d_gene: .; v_gene: TRBV4-1; CDR3nt: TGCGCCAGCAGCCAAGCCAGGGGAACTGGAAACACCATATATTTT; CDR3aa: CASSQARGTGNTIYF
abundance: .; j_gene: TRBJ2-5; d_gene: .; v_gene: TRBV28; CDR3nt: TGTGCCAGCAGGGCGAGGGAGACCCAGTACTTC; CDR3aa: CASRARETQYF
abundance: .; j_gene: TRBJ2-3; d_gene: TRBD2; v_gene: TRBV11-1; CDR3nt: TGTGCCAGCAGCCTAGCGGGAGGGTCCTATACGCAGTATTTT; CDR3aa: CASSLAGGSYTQYF
abundance: .; j_gene: TRBJ1-4; d_gene: TRBD1; v_gene: TRBV7-2; CDR3nt: TGTGCCAGCAGCTTAGGACAGGGGCTACAATCTAATGAAAAACTGTTTTTT; CDR3aa: CASSLGQGLQSNEKLFF
abundance: .; j_gene: TRBJ2-7; d_gene: .; v_gene: TRBV14; CDR3nt: TGTGCCAGCAGCCAACCACGGGGGAGGACCTACGAGCAGTACTTC; CDR3aa: CASSQPRGRTYEQYF
abundance: .; j_gene: TRBJ1-2; d_gene: .; v_gene: TRBV5-1; CDR3nt: TGCGCCAGCAGCCCAGCGGGACTCGGAGGCTACACCTTC; CDR3aa: CASSPAGLGGYTF
abundance: once; j_gene: TRBJ2-1; d_gene: .; v_gene: TRBV18; CDR3nt: TGTGCCAGCTCCCCGCGAAGCGGTCTCCTAGCAGACAATGAGCAGTTCTTC; CDR3aa: CASSPRSGLLADNEQFF
abundance: .; j_gene: TRBJ2-5; d_gene: .; v_gene: TRBV5-1; CDR3nt: TGCGCCAGCAGCTTGAGTTCCGGGGTCCAAGAGACCCAGTACTTC; CDR3aa: CASSLSSGVQETQYF
abundance: .; j_gene: TRBJ2-1; d_gene: TRBD2; v_gene: TRBV6-5; CDR3nt: TGTGCCAGCAGTTACTCGGGGACTACCTACAATGAGCAGTTCTTC; CDR3aa: CASSYSGTTYNEQFF
abundance: .; j_gene: TRBJ1-1; d_gene: .; v_gene: TRBV10-1; CDR3nt: TGCGCCAGCAGTGGATCAGGGGCAGTGAACACTGAAGCTTTCTTT; CDR3aa: CASSGSGAVNTEAFF
abundance: .; j_gene: TRBJ1-5; d_gene: .; v_gene: TRBV7-8; CDR3nt: TGTGCCAGCAGCTCAAACAGGGCGGGCAATCAGCCCCAGCATTTT; CDR3aa: CASSSNRAGNQPQHF
abundance: .; j_gene: TRBJ1-1; d_gene: .; v_gene: TRBV3-1/TRBV3-2; CDR3nt: TGTGCCAGCAGCCAAGAGTACCGCAGGAACACTGAAGCTTTCTTT; CDR3aa: CASSQEYRRNTEAFF
abundance: .; j_gene: TRBJ1-1; d_gene: TRBD1; v_gene: TRBV6-5; CDR3nt: TGTGCCAGCAGTTACCTGGGACAGGGGAACACTGAAGCTTTCTTT; CDR3aa: CASSYLGQGNTEAFF
abundance: .; j_gene: TRBJ1-2; d_gene: .; v_gene: TRBV4-3; CDR3nt: TGCGCCAGCAGCCAAGATTTAGGACACCGGAACTATGGCTACACCTTC; CDR3aa: CASSQDLGHRNYGYTF
abundance: once; j_gene: TRBJ2-7; d_gene: .; v_gene: TRBV24-1; CDR3nt: TGTGCCACCAGTGATTTGGAGGCAGGAGGCGAGCAGTACTTC; CDR3aa: CATSDLEAGGEQYF
abundance: .; j_gene: TRBJ2-7; d_gene: .; v_gene: TRBV6-5; CDR3nt: TGTGCCAGCAGTTTAACAAGCTCCTACGAGCAGTACTTC; CDR3aa: CASSLTSSYEQYF
abundance: .; j_gene: TRBJ2-2; d_gene: .; v_gene: TRBV19; CDR3nt: TGTGCCAGTAGTCCTCGGACAGCCACCGGGGAGCTGTTTTTT; CDR3aa: CASSPRTATGELFF
abundance: .; j_gene: TRBJ2-1; d_gene: .; v_gene: TRBV5-1; CDR3nt: TGCGCCAGCAGCTTGTCCCCCAACAATGAGCAGTTCTTC; CDR3aa: CASSLSPNNEQFF
abundance: .; j_gene: TRBJ1-3; d_gene: TRBD1; v_gene: TRBV5-4; CDR3nt: TGTGCCAGCAGCCGGGACAGTCTTGGAAACACCATATATTTT; CDR3aa: CASSRDSLGNTIYF
abundance: .; j_gene: TRBJ1-1; d_gene: .; v_gene: TRBV7-9; CDR3nt: TGTGCCAGCAGCACGGACAGCACTGAAGCTTTCTTT; CDR3aa: CASSTDSTEAFF
abundance: .; j_gene: TRBJ1-1; d_gene: .; v_gene: TRBV10-3; CDR3nt: TGTGCCATCAGGCTGGACGGACAGAACACTGAAGCTTTCTTT; CDR3aa: CAIRLDGQNTEAFF
abundance: .; j_gene: TRBJ2-7; d_gene: TRBD2; v_gene: TRBV5-4; CDR3nt: TGTGCCAGCAGCCGGACCTTAGCGGGAGGTCGCGAGCAGTACTTC; CDR3aa: CASSRTLAGGREQYF
abundance: once; j_gene: TRBJ2-7; d_gene: .; v_gene: TRBV19; CDR3nt: TGTGCCAGTAGTAAAGCAAGCGGAGCCAGCTACGAGCAGTACTTC; CDR3aa: CASSKASGASYEQYF
abundance: .; j_gene: TRBJ2-7; d_gene: TRBD2; v_gene: TRBV6-2/TRBV6-3; CDR3nt: TGTGCCAGCAGTTATAATAGCGGGGCCGCCTACGAGCAGTACTTC; CDR3aa: CASSYNSGAAYEQYF